One T cell receptor (beta chain) is described in this entry. Its target is not known. This specimen belongs to a study of cytomegalovirus exposure and HLA in healthy donors. The CDR3 extends over 15 amino acids. Germline loops: CDR1 MNHNY, CDR2 SVGAGI (reference sequence). V lost 7 bases and J lost 2; bases outside the gene matches: 10. The PCR ran on 60 Vbeta and 13 Jbeta primers. Assay used: immunoSEQ multiplex PCR; TCRdb lists only in-frame clones, some missing. The top ten hold 1.5% to 2% of the sample, which has under 150,000 clones, 70% to 75% seen once. The donors were healthy bone marrow donors. General study results and limits: CMV serostatus alone was available as immune exposure information. Common viral pathogens were later found to be apparently linked to several of the most significant clusters. Of the V segments, some could not be distinguished, including TRBV6-2 and TRBV6-3, and were excluded.

The rearrangement uses TRBV6-6 and TRBJ2-5, with 7 positions matching TRBD1. This TCR came from a woman between 18 and 29 years old in good health and CMV-seronegative. Material: PBMCs. CDR3: CASTRPRQGQETQYF. The CDR3 DNA is TGTGCCAGCACCCGCCCCCGACAGGGTCAAGAGACCCAGTACTTC.